This T cell receptor (beta chain) was sequenced during a study of sequential checkpoint blockade in melanoma. The overall study: After nivolumab or ipilimumab alone, about two dozen patients had week-13 rebiopsies.

Germline CDR1 and CDR2: LNHNV and YYDKDF (reference sequence). V dropped 3 bases and J dropped 2 bases, with 10 bases sitting between them. This CDR3 has 14 residues. Profiled with immunoSEQ multiplex PCR; TCRdb holds only in-frame clones, not every one. The data hold roughly 20,000 clones, with 73% observed a single time. Treatment given: randomized to nivolumab then ipilimumab (arm A) or the reverse (arm B). The clonotype originates from a human donor with melanoma. The sample consisted of tumor tissue (inferred from file names), taken from a patient given nivolumab and ipilimumab in sequence. This chain uses TRBV15 with TRBJ1-2; D is unclear. CDR3 sequence: CATSRGGGNYGYTF. The CDR3 region has the DNA TGTGCCACCAGCAGGGGTGGAGGAAACTATGGCTACACCTTC. The entire variable domain, with the rest obtained from reference TRBV15 and TRBJ1-2, is as follows: DAMVIQNPRYQVTQFGKPVTLSCSQTLNHNVMYWYQQKSSQAPKLLFHYYDKDFNNEADTPDNFQSRRPNTSFCFLDIRSPGLGDTAMYLCATSRGGGNYGYTFGSGTRLTVV.